This is a list of T cell receptor beta chains from one sample in a study of early T cells in non-severe SARS-CoV-2 infection. TCRdb ran MiXCR on the 5' RACE reads and lists one entry per CDR3 protein. The repertoire holds over 50,000 distinct CDR3 sequences, with roughly 8% as singletons. Input material: whole blood. These receptors originate from an adult who was a healthcare worker with PCR-confirmed SARS-CoV-2 infection or an uninfected control (not recorded which). Both conserved end residues are trimmed from each CDR3.

CDR3aa: ASTPTGLFPTGTQY; v_gene: TRBV14
CDR3aa: ATSQGYNEQF; v_gene: TRBV24-1
CDR3aa: ASVRGWTGELF; v_gene: TRBV11-2
CDR3aa: ASSEAHSGANVLT; v_gene: TRBV6-1
CDR3aa: ASSRTSVYNEQF; v_gene: TRBV12-3/TRBV12-4
CDR3aa: ASSLGGGPSYEQY; v_gene: TRBV11-2
CDR3aa: ASSEEGYEQY; v_gene: TRBV6-1
CDR3aa: ASSVGTPTETQY; v_gene: TRBV6-1
CDR3aa: ASSYVGTNSPLH; v_gene: TRBV6-5
CDR3aa: ASSQTGANSPLH; v_gene: TRBV5-1
CDR3aa: ASSFGTDNSPLH; v_gene: TRBV5-6
CDR3aa: ASSSGFLQPQH; v_gene: TRBV19
CDR3aa: ASSLSGGDRSYEQY; v_gene: TRBV7-2
CDR3aa: ASSTWTGGKVYTEAF; v_gene: TRBV12-3/TRBV12-4
CDR3aa: SARTGAGNTIY; v_gene: TRBV20-1
CDR3aa: ASTSTGRLSGANVLT; v_gene: TRBV28
CDR3aa: ASSPWITDTQY; v_gene: TRBV12-3/TRBV12-4
CDR3aa: ASSLNSYTEAF; v_gene: TRBV7-3
CDR3aa: ASSISAGGYGYT; v_gene: TRBV19
CDR3aa: ASIPSGAFPGANVLT; v_gene: TRBV19
CDR3aa: ASKYSGEGRGYT; v_gene: TRBV12-3/TRBV12-4
CDR3aa: ASSSSVAGGPASSYNEQF; v_gene: TRBV5-1
CDR3aa: ASSPQTEAF; v_gene: TRBV7-2
CDR3aa: ASSLTGEAF; v_gene: TRBV14
CDR3aa: ASSPTGGVFYGYT; v_gene: TRBV12-3/TRBV12-4
CDR3aa: ASSSFYGGNLYNEQF; v_gene: TRBV5-4
CDR3aa: ASSLGQGINNEQF; v_gene: TRBV7-3
CDR3aa: SVEGLTPEAF; v_gene: TRBV29-1
CDR3aa: ASSRPRGREDTEAF; v_gene: TRBV28
CDR3aa: ASSPGLIYGYT; v_gene: TRBV27
CDR3aa: SAPHSGSNYGYT; v_gene: TRBV29-1
CDR3aa: ASSRGEPGNTIY; v_gene: TRBV6-5
CDR3aa: ASLRDRHTGELF; v_gene: TRBV2
CDR3aa: ASSTPRESLYNEQF; v_gene: TRBV28
CDR3aa: SVDRVGSGSYEQY; v_gene: TRBV20-1
CDR3aa: SAAGTGVYGYT; v_gene: TRBV29-1
CDR3aa: ASGDQGQGTYEQY; v_gene: TRBV4-2
CDR3aa: ASSLDRLQGRVNEQF; v_gene: TRBV11-2
CDR3aa: ASKGGEYTEQY; v_gene: TRBV7-8
CDR3aa: ASSLRQTEAF; v_gene: TRBV5-6
CDR3aa: ASSYVRGEQY; v_gene: TRBV6-6